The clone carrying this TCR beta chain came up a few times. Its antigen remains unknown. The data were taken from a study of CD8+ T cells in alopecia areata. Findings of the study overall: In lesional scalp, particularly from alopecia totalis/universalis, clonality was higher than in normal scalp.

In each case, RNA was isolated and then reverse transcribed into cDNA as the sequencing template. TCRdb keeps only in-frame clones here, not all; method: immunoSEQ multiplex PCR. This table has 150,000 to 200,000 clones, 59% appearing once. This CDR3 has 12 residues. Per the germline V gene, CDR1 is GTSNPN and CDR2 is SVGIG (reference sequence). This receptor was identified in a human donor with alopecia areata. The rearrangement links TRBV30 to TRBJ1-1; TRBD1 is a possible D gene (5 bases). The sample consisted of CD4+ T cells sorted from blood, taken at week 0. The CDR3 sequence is CVGREGSTEAFF. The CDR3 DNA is TGTGTCGGACGAGAGGGGAGCACTGAAGCTTTCTTT.